This section outlines one TCR beta chain sequence together with its context. Germline V gene lookup returns CDR1 WSHSY and CDR2 SAAADI. The CDR3 runs 16 residues. V lost 5 bases, J lost 3 bases, and 10 bases stayed unmatched. This entry is derived from a study of T cells after somatic rescue of genetic block. Produced via immunoSEQ multiplex PCR; TCRdb's table is partial and in-frame only. Among about 110,000 clones listed, under 95% were seen once. The rearrangement joins TRBV10-2 to TRBJ2-3; 8 nucleotides agree with TRBD1. What was sequenced was peripheral blood mononuclear cells (PBMCs). The source is a woman under 30. The CDR3 is CASSWGQERFTDTQYF. The DNA for the CDR3 is TGCGCCAGCAGTTGGGGACAGGAAAGGTTTACAGATACGCAGTATTTT.